The source of this TCR beta chain is a study of CXCR3-negative and CXCR3-positive naive CD8 T cells. Study results and limitations: Naive subsets were similarly diverse, while memory CD8+ repertoires were much less diverse.

The libraries of TRB cDNA were prepared using 5' RACE with UMI labels. TCRdb reanalyzed the 5' RACE reads and collapses them to one entry per CDR3 protein, without DNA. Listed are 100,000 to 150,000 distinct CDR3 sequences; 0.25% to 0.35% falls within the top ten. At about 270,000 cells each, triplicate sorts were carried out for each CD8+ T cell subset. Definition of naive CD8+ T cells rested on a CD45RO-CCR7+CD27+CD95- profile. Germline CDR1 and CDR2: SEHNR and FQNEAQ (reference sequence). This CDR3 has 14 residues. About this clonotype itself: The antigen is not known.

The clonotype originates from a human donor in good health. Some clones in this sample may be carry-over from other donors' samples. The J gene is TRBJ2-5, the V gene TRBV7-9. The sequenced sample was naive CXCR3- CD8+ T cells from blood. The subset was: CD45RO-CCR7+CD27+CD95- naive CD8+ T cells lacking CXCR3 (TNR3-). CDR3 region: CASSLVGPQETQYF.